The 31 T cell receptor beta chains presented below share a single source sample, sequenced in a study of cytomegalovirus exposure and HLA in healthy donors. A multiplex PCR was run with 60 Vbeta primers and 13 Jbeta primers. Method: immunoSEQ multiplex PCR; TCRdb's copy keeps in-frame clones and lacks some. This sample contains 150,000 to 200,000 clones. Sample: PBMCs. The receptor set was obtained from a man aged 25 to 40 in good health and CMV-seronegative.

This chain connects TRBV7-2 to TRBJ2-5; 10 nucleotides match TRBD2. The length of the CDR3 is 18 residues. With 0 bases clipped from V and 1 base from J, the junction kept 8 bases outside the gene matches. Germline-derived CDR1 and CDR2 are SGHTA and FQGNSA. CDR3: CASSLASGGSPVQETQYF. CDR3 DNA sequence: TGTGCCAGCAGCTTAGCTAGCGGGGGGTCTCCGGTCCAAGAGACCCAGTACTTC.

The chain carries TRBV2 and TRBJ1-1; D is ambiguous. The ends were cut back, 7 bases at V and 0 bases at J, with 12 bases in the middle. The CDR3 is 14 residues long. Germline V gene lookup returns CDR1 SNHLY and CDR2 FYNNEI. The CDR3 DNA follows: TGTGCCAGCAAGGAGGGTCAGCTGAACACTGAAGCTTTCTTT. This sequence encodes CASKEGQLNTEAFF.

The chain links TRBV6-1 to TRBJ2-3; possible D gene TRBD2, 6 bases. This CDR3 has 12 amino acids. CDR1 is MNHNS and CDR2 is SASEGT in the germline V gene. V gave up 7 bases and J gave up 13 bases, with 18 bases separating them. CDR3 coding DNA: TGTGCCAGCACTAAAGGGGCGGGGAACGAGTATTTT. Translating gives CASTKGAGNEYF.

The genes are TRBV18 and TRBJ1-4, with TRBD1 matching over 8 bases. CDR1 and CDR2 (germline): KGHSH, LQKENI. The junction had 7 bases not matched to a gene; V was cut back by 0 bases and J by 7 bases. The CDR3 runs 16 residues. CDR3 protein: CASSPPRQGAGEKLFF. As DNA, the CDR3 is TGTGCCAGCTCACCACCGCGGCAGGGGGCCGGTGAAAAACTGTTTTTT.

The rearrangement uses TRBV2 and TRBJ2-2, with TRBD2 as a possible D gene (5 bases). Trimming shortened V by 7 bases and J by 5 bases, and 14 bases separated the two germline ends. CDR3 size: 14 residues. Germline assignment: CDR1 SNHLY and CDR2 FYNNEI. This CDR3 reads CASIGGLGTGELFF. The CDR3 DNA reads TGTGCCAGCATCGGCGGGCTGGGGACCGGGGAGCTGTTTTTT.

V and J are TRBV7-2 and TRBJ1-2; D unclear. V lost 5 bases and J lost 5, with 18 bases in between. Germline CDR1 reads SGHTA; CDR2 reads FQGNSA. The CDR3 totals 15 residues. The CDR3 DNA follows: TGTGCCAGCAGCCCGTTCGAGCAGGCTGGATATGGCTACACCTTC. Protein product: CASSPFEQAGYGYTF.

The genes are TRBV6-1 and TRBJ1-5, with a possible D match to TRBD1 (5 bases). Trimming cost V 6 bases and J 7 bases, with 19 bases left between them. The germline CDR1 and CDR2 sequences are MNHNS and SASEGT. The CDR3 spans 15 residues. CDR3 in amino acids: CASRSAGVLSQPQHF. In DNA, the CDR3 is TGTGCCAGCAGATCTGCGGGGGTTTTATCGCAGCCCCAGCATTTT.

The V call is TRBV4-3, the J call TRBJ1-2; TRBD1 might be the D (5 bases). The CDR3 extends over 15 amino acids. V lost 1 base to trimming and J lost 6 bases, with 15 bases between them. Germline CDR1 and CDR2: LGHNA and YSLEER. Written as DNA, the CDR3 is TGCGCCAGCAGCCAAGTAATCGCCAGGGCCAATGGCTACACCTTC. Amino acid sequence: CASSQVIARANGYTF.

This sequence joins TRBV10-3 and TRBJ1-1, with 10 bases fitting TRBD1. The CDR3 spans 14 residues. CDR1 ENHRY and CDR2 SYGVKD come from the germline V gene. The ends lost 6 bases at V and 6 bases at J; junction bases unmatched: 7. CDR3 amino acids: CAISPGQGRPEAFF. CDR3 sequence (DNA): TGTGCCATCAGCCCGGGACAGGGGAGGCCTGAAGCTTTCTTT.

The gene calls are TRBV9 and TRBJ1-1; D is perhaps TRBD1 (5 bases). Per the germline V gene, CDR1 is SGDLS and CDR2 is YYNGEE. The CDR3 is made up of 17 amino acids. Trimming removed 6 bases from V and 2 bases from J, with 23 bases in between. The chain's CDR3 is CASNPDGGWSPNTEAFF. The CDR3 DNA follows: TGTGCCAGCAATCCCGACGGGGGGTGGTCGCCCAACACTGAAGCTTTCTTT.

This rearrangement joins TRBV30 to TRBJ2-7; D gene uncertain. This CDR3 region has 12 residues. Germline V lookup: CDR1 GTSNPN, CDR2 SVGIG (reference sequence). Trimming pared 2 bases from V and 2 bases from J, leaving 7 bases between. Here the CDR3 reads CAWSPYTYEQYF. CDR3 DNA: TGTGCCTGGAGTCCTTACACCTACGAGCAGTACTTC.

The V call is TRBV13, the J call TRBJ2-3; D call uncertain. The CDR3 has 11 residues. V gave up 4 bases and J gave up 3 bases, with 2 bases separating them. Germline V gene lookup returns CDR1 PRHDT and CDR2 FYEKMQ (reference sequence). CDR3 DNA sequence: TGTGCCAGCAGCTCAACAGATACGCAGTATTTT. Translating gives CASSSTDTQYF.

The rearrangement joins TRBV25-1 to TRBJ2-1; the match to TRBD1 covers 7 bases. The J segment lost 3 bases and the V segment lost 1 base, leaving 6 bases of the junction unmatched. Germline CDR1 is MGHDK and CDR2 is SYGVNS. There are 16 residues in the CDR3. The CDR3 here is CASSEWAGGIYNEQFF. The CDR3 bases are TGTGCCAGCAGTGAATGGGCAGGGGGTATCTACAATGAGCAGTTCTTC. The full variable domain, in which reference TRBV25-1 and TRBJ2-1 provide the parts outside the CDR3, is EADIYQTPRYLVIGTGKKITLECSQTMGHDKMYWYQQDPGMELHLIHYSYGVNSTEKGDLSSESTVSRIRTEHFPLTLESARPSHTSQYLCASSEWAGGIYNEQFFGPGTRLTVL.

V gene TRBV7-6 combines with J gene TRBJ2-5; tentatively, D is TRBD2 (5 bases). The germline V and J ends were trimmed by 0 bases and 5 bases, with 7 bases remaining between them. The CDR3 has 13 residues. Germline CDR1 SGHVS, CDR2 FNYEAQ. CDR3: CASSLAEEETQYF. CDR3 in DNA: TGTGCCAGCAGCTTAGCGGAGGAGGAGACCCAGTACTTC.

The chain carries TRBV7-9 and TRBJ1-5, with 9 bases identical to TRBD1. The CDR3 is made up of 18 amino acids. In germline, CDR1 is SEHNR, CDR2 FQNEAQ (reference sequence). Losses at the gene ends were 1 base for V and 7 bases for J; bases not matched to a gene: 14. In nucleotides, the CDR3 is TGTGCCAGCAGCTTAGACCCCTCCGGGACAGGGACGGTACAGCCCCAGCATTTT. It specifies CASSLDPSGTGTVQPQHF.

CDR3 region: CAWSKGLAGADFSYEQYF. The CDR3 bases are TGTGCCTGGAGTAAGGGACTAGCGGGGGCGGATTTCTCCTACGAGCAGTACTTC. This rearrangement joins TRBV30 to TRBJ2-5; 14 nucleotides match TRBD2. The closer fit of TRBJ2-7 to the DNA end suggests the J call may be wrong. CDR1 GTSNPN and CDR2 SVGIG come from the germline V gene (reference sequence). The CDR3 has 18 residues.

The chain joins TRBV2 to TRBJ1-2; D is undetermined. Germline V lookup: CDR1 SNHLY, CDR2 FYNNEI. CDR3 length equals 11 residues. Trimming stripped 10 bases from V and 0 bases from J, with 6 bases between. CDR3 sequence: CAISANYGYTF. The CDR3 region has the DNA TGTGCCATCTCGGCTAACTATGGCTACACCTTC.

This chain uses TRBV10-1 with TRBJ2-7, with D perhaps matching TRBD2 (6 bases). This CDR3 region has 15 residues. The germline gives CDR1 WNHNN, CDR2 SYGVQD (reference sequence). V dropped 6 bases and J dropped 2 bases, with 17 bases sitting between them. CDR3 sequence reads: CASSPGVAETYEQYF. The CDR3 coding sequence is TGCGCCAGCAGCCCCGGGGTAGCGGAAACCTACGAGCAGTACTTC.

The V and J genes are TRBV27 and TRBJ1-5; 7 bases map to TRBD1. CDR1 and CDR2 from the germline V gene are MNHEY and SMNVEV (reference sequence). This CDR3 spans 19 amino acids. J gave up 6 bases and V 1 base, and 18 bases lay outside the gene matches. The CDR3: CASSLFAPTGEAVGQPQHF. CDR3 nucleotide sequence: TGTGCCAGCAGTTTATTTGCGCCTACAGGGGAGGCCGTCGGTCAGCCCCAGCATTTT.

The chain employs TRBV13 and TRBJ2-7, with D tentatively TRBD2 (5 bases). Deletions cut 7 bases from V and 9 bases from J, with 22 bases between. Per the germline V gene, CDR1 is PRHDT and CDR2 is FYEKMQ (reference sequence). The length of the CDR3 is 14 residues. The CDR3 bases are TGTGCCAGCAATCAAAGGACTGCGTCTCGAGGGCAGTACTTC. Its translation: CASNQRTASRGQYF.

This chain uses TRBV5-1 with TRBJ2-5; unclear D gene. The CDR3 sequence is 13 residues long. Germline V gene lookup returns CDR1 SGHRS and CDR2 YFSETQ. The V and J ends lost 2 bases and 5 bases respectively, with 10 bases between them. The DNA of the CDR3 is TGCGCCAGCAGCTTCCTCCCCCCGGAGACCCAGTACTTC. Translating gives CASSFLPPETQYF.

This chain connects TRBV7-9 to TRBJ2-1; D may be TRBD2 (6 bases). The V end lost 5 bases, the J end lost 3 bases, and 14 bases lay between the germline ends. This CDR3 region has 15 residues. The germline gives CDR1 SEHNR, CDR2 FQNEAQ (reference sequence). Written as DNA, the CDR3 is TGTGCCAGCAGCGCGGGAACGGGGGTCTACAATGAGCAGTTCTTC. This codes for CASSAGTGVYNEQFF.

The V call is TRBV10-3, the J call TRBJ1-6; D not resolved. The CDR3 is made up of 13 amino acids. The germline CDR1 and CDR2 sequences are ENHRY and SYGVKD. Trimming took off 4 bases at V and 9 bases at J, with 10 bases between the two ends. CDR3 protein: CAISVGVSSPLHF. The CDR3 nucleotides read TGTGCCATCAGTGTCGGGGTGAGTTCACCCCTCCACTTT.

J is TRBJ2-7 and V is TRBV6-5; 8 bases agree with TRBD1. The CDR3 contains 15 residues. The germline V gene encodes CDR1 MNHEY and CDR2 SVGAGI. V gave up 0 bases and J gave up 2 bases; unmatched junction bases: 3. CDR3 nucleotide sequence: TGTGCCAGCAGTTACTCGGGACAGGCCACCTACGAGCAGTACTTC. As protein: CASSYSGQATYEQYF.

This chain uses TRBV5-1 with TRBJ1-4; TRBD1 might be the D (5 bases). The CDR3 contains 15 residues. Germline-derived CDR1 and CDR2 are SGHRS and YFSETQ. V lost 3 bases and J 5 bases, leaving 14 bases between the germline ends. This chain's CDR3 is CASSWNGAYNEKLFF. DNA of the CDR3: TGCGCCAGCAGCTGGAATGGGGCGTACAATGAAAAACTGTTTTTT.

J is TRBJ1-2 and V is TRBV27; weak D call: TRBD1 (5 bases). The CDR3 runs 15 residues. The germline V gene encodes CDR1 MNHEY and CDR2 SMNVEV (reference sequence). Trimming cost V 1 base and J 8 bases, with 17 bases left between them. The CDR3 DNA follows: TGTGCCAGCAGTTTATGGGGGGACCCCTTTGAGGGCTACACCTTC. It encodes CASSLWGDPFEGYTF.

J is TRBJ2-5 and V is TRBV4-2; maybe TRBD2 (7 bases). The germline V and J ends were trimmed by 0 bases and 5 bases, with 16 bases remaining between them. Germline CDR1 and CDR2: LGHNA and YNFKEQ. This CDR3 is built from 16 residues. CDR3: CASSQDRRGGPETQYF. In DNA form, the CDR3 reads TGTGCCAGCAGCCAAGACCGTAGGGGGGGGCCGGAGACCCAGTACTTC.

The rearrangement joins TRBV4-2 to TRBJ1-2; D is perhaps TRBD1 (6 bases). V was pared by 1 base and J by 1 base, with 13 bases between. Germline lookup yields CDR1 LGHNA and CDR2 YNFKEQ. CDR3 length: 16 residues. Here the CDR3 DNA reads TGTGCCAGCAGCCAAGGATCAACAGGGCTTAACTATGGCTACACCTTC. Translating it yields CASSQGSTGLNYGYTF.

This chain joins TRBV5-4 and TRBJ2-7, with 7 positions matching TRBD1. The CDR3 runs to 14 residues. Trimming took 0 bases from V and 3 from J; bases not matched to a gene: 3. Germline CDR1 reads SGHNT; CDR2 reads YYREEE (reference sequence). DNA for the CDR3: TGTGCCAGCAGCTTGGACAGGGGTGTCTACGAGCAGTACTTC. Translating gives CASSLDRGVYEQYF.

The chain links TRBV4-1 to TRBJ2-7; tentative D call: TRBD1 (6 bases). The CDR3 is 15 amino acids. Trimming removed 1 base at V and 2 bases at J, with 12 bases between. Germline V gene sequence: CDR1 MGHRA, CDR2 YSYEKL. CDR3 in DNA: TGCGCCAGCAGCCAAGCCACAGGGACACCCTACGAGCAGTACTTC. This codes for CASSQATGTPYEQYF.

The CDR3 DNA sequence: TGTGCCAGCAGTGCCCGCGACAGGGATACGCAGTATTTT. It encodes CASSARDRDTQYF. The chain uses TRBV6-1 and TRBJ2-3; D perhaps matches TRBD1 (6 bases). The CDR3 covers 13 residues. V was trimmed by 4 bases and J by 6 bases, leaving 11 bases between them. Germline CDR1 reads MNHNS; CDR2 reads SASEGT.